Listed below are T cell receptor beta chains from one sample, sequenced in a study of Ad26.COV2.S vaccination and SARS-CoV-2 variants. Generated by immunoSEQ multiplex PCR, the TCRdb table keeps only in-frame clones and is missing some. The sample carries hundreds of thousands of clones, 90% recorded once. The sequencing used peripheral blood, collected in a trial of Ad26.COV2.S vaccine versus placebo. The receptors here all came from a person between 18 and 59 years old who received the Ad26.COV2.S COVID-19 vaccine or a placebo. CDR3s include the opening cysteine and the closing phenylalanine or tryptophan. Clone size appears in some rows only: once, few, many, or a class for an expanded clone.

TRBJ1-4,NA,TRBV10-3,CAISESNRGNEKLFF
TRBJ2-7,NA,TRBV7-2,CASSPRTGGYEQYF
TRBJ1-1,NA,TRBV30,CAWSVRHNTEAFF
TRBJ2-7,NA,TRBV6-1,CASSEMRDRSRRYF
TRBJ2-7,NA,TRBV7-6,CASSQRDSRYEQYF
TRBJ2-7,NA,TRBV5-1,CASSLTSGRLTWGEQYF
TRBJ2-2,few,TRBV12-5,CASGLLAGATGELFF
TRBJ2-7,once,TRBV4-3,CASSQAPRFHEQYF
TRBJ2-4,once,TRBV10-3,CAISVDGRDSENIQYF
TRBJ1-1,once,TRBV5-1,CASSLEAATEAFF
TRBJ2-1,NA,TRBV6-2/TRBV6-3,CASSATRPRVDEQFF
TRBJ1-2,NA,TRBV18,CASSPGGDYGYTF
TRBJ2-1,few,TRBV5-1,CASSLTTPEYNEQFF
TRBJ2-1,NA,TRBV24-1,CATSDYRDYNNNEQFF
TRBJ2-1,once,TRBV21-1,CASSKVQELGTSDPEQFF
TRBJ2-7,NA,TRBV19,CASSGQLYEQYF
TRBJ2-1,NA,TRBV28,CASTKPRTSGRGEQFF
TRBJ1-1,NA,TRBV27,CASSKRTGLYTEAFF
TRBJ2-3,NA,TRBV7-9,CASSLTSGIEDTQYF
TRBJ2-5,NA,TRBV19,CASSQEQDLSYIETQYF
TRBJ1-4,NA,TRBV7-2,CASSLDRGSEKLFF
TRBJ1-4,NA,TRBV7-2,CASSQSGTVNEKLFF
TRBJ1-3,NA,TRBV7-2,CASSIGTGGSGNTIYF
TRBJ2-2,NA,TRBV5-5,CASSLVGANTGELFF
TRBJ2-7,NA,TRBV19,CASKQDTLGMEQYF
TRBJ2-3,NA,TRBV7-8,CASSLGTGNTDTQYF
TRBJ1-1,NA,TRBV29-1,CSVGRMNTEAFF
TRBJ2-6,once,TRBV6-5,CASRTGVSGANVLTF
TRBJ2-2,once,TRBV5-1,CASSLGEKNTGELFF
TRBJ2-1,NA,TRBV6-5,CASSRSGRDWNEQFF
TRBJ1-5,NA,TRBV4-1,CASSPRLYSNQPQHF
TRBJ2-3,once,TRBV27,CASSFRGYQTTDTQYF
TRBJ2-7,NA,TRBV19,CASRLTGAYEQYF
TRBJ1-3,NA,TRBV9,CASSALGQGFGNTIYF
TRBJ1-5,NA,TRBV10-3,CAISSGGGEPQHF
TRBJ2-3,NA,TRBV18,CASSVRQGVSSTDTQYF
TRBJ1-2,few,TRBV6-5,CASSYAGQGYGYTF
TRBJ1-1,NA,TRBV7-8,CASSFEGNTEAFF
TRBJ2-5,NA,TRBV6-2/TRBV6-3,CASSYPFLLAGGPETQYF
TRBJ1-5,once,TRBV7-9,CASSQDSNQPQHF
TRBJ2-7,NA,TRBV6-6,CASSYSKGGGHEQYF
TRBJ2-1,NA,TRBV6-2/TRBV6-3,CASGQVGGIEQFF
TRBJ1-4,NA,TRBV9,CASSVGSSGREKLFF
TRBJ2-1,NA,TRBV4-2,CASSQVGLAGGQYNEQFF
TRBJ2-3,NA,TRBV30,CAWRPGTDTQYF
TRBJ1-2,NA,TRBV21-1,CATPGQGGYTF
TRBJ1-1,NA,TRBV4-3,CASSQDARRTEAFF
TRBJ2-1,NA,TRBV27,CASSVIGGPNEQFF
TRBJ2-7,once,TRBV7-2,CASSLAGSGRGDEQYF
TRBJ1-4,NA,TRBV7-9,CASSPGQREKLFF
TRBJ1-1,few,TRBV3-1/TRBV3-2,CASSHLDRLNTEAFF
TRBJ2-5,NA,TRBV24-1,CATSDSLAGGGETQYF
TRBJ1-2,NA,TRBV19,CASSILGDGYTF
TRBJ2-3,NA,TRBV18,CASSPGTSGSGDTQYF
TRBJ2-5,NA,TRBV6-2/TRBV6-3,CASSPSGIQETQYF
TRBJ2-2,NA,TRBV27,CASSLSLPNTGELFF
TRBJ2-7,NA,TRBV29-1,CSVSYYNEQYF
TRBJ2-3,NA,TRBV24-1,CATSDPSGVSTDTQYF
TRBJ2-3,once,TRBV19,CASSVQGTDTQYF
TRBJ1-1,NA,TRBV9,CASSLTGVNTEAFF